Presented here are 6 T cell receptor beta chains from one specimen sequenced in a study of beta chain features in type 1 diabetes (dated by TCRdb to about 2018). Findings and caveats that apply to the study as a whole: In all four CD4+ subsets, TCRB CDR3 length was moderately but significantly shorter in type 1 diabetes patients.

Antigen specificity for these receptors is unknown. Library prep was done by the immunoSEQ multiplex PCR assay. All of the isolated RNA was reverse transcribed with the High Capacity cDNA Reverse Transcription Kit, so expressed TCRB transcripts were sequenced. TCRdb carries this immuneACCESS record with in-frame sequences only. Its versions omit some clonotypes, under half of them owing to an unresolved V gene in the studies checked, with the rest unexplained. This sample lists around 260,000 clones; just over 20% were detected once. 0.025% to 0.035% of the sample goes to the ten largest clones. Sequencing input: naive CD4+ T cells from blood. The meaning of the sample's cell subset or site label: true naive CD4+ T cells. The receptor set was obtained from a middle-aged woman with type 1 diabetes.

As regards this clone: Its ends do not fully match the called genes, so a read error is possible. J is TRBJ1-1 and V is TRBV19; TRBD1 might be the D (5 bases). This CDR3 comprises 14 residues. Germline V gene sequence: CDR1 LNHDA, CDR2 SQIVND (reference sequence). CDR3 nucleotides: TGTGCCAGTTCTTACGAAAGATCCGGGACTGCAGCTTTCTTT. This codes for CASSYERSGTAAFF.

This clone was recorded a few times. V is TRBV29-1 and J is TRBJ1-1; D may be TRBD1 (5 bases). In germline, CDR1 is SQVTM, CDR2 ANQGSEA. Trimming removed 0 bases at V and 9 bases at J, with 17 bases between. The CDR3 totals 14 residues. CDR3 amino acids: CSVEDRAVRTKAFF. CDR3 coding DNA: TGCAGCGTTGAAGATCGGGCCGTCCGGACAAAAGCTTTCTTT. Full variable domain (outside the CDR3, taken from reference TRBV29-1 and TRBJ1-1): SAVISQKPSRDICQRGTSLTIQCQVDSQVTMMFWYRQQPGQSLTLIATANQGSEATYESGFVIDKFPISRPNLTFSTLTVSNMSPEDSSIYLCSVEDRAVRTKAFFGQGTRLTVV.

This chain uses TRBV11-2 with TRBJ2-7, with TRBD1 matching 10 bases. Per germline, CDR1 SGHAT and CDR2 FQNNGV. Trimming took 3 bases from V and 4 from J; bases not matched to a gene: 6. The CDR3 covers 15 residues. CDR3: CASSFGTGEVYEQYF. In DNA, the CDR3 is TGTGCCAGCAGCTTTGGGACAGGGGAGGTTTACGAGCAGTACTTC.

This chain joins TRBV30 and TRBJ2-7, with D hard to call. This CDR3 comprises 11 residues. V shed 3 bases and J shed 7 bases, with 10 bases lying between them. Germline-derived CDR1 and CDR2 are GTSNPN and SVGIG (reference sequence). CDR3 DNA: TGTGCCTGGAGCGCCCCGAGGGAGCAGTACTTC. Translated, it gives CAWSAPREQYF.

In this sample, this clone turned up once. J is TRBJ2-3 and V is TRBV9; D is unclear. The ends were cut back, 0 bases at V and 5 bases at J, with 4 bases in the middle. The length of the CDR3 is 12 residues. Germline V CDR1 and CDR2: SGDLS, YYNGEE. The chain's CDR3 is CASSVAGDTQYF. The CDR3 DNA sequence: TGTGCCAGCAGCGTAGCAGGAGATACGCAGTATTTT.

The chain employs TRBV29-1 and TRBJ1-1, with 9 bases fitting TRBD1. Germline-derived CDR1 and CDR2 are SQVTM and ANQGSEA. The J segment lost 10 bases and the V segment lost 5 bases, leaving 8 bases of the junction unmatched. This CDR3 is built from 12 residues. The CDR3 DNA sequence: TGCAGCGTTCAGACCGGGACAGGGATAGCTTTCTTT. It translates to CSVQTGTGIAFF.